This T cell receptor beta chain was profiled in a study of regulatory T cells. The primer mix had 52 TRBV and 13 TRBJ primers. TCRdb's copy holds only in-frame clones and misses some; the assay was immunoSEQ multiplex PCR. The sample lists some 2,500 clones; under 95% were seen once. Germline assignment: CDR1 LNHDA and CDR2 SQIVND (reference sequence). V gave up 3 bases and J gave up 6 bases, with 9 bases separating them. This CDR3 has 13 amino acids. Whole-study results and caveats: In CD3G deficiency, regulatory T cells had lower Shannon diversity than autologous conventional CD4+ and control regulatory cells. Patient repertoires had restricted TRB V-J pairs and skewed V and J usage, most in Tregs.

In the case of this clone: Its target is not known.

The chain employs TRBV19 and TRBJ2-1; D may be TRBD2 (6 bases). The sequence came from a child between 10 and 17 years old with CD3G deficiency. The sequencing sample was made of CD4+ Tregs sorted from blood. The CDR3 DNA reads TGTGCCAGTAGTATGGAGGGGCGCAATGAGCAGTTCTTC. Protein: CASSMEGRNEQFF.